This T cell receptor (beta chain) came from a study of blood T cell repertoires in COVID-19. TCRdb keeps only in-frame clones here, not all; method: immunoSEQ multiplex PCR. The data hold around 230,000 clones, with around 80% observed a single time. Participants' own reports of clinical history determined their cohort assignment. From germline, CDR1 is ENHRY and CDR2 SYGVKD. The CDR3 loop spans 13 amino acids. With 4 bases clipped from V and 5 bases from J, the junction kept 4 bases outside the gene matches. This clonotype originated in a man aged 35-49 years who had recovered from COVID-19. Sequences were obtained from PBMCs or T cells enriched from blood (not recorded which). This rearrangement joins TRBV10-3 to TRBJ1-1, with 7 bases identical to TRBD1. As DNA, the CDR3 is TGTGCCATCAGTGCTTCGACAGGGACTGAAGCTTTCTTT. Translation gives CAISASTGTEAFF.